This T cell receptor (beta chain) was found in a study of blood T cell repertoires in COVID-19. Study in general: In each case, the material was cDNA or gDNA derived from T cells, B-cell-depleted T cells, or PBMCs.

Only in-frame clones appear in the TCRdb table, and some are missing; sequencing was by immunoSEQ multiplex PCR. The sample has about 180,000 clones; approximately 80% are singletons. Germline-derived CDR1 and CDR2 are MNHEY and SMNVEV (reference sequence). V was pared by 8 bases and J by 3 bases, with 19 bases of the junction left unmatched. This CDR3 spans 20 amino acids. The chain employs TRBV27 and TRBJ1-6, with 10 bases lining up with TRBD1. This receptor was obtained from a human donor in a cohort sampled during active COVID-19. The sequenced sample consisted of peripheral blood. The CDR3, as DNA: TGTGCCAGCTCATCGGGGGTCGGGGACAGGGGTCTTTTCTATAATTCACCCCTCCACTTT. Its translation: CASSSGVGDRGLFYNSPLHF.